This TCR beta chain emerged from a study of PD-1 blockade in classical Hodgkin lymphoma (TCRdb year 2020). Study-level background: Nivolumab dosing was 3 mg/kg intravenously every 2 weeks, continuing until either disease progression or unacceptable toxicity. The study used CyTOF and TCR beta sequencing to define a peripheral blood immune signature of response to PD-1 blockade in classical Hodgkin lymphoma.

What the authors observed across the whole study: Lower diversity was seen in patients whose nivolumab began less than 1 year after ASCT, and these patients were left out of later analyses so that immune reconstitution would not confound the results. Trial patients achieving complete response had baseline diversity similar to newly diagnosed patients, whereas partial responders and progressors had significantly lower diversity. The study covered only a single clinical trial cohort, and the causes of the repertoire differences, possibly disease activity or prior therapy, were still not defined. Baseline TCR diversity was reported to be lower in newly diagnosed patients than in healthy donors and to be lower still in relapsed/refractory patients. CD4+ but not CD8+ TCR diversity rose significantly by C4D1 (p=0.0027 vs p=0.16), most apparent in complete responders (p=0.02).

The intended sense of this specimen's time point label: cycle 2 day 1 (C2D1) of nivolumab. Every trial patient had relapsed following autologous stem cell transplantation, and prior brentuximab vedotin exposure was what differed among cohorts A, B and C. The trial cohort comprised 60 or so patients with relapsed/refractory classical Hodgkin lymphoma whose best overall responses were complete response, partial response or progressive disease. Trial patients were treated with single-agent nivolumab in the multi-cohort phase II CheckMate 205 trial. An independent review committee assessed best overall response by applying the 2007 International Working Group response criteria. Trial PBMCs were obtained immediately prior to nivolumab initiation (C1D1) and on therapy at cycle 2 day 1 and cycle 4 day 1. Peripheral blood was collected in 8 mL Vacutainer Cell Preparation Tubes, from which PBMCs were isolated by centrifugation and then cryopreserved.

The Qiagen DNeasy kit was used to extract genomic DNA both from unsorted PBMCs and from the negatively selected CD4+ and CD8+ fractions. Amplification of TCR beta CDR3 regions was done by immunoSEQ multiplex PCR with primers that anneal to V and J segments. Amplification bias was minimized using a synthetic immune receptor repertoire, and residual bias was removed computationally after sequencing. The authors processed their data as follows. Custom Python scripts were used to quantify repertoire diversity as the Shannon entropy index. Unsorted, CD4+ and CD8+ repertoires were analyzed separately, except in combined analyses where CD4+ and CD8+ sequences were merged in silico. A clone counted as expanded when the clone's frequency after treatment rose at least 2-fold relative to C1D1, and clones undetected at baseline were given a pseudocount of 0.5. Singleton clones were defined as clones with 0 or 1 copy at C1D1, and non-singleton clones were defined as clones with 2 or more copies. Clones expanded in unsorted samples were labelled as CD4+, CD8+ or unknown by matching protein sequences in sorted samples from the same patient. Wilcoxon tests on paired samples were used to test diversity changes from C1D1 to C4D1. Entries here come from immuneACCESS through TCRdb and include only in-frame sequences with V and J called. Some clones fail to appear in such tables; in the studies checked, an unresolved V gene covers under half of the shortfall, and the cause of the remainder is unknown. V, J and clone size were drawn from that table, and D and trimming were deduced from the DNA. The table for this sample lists 95,000 to 100,000 clones; about 89% of them were counted only once. The ten largest clones represent 6.5% to 7.5% of the sample.

Spanning cysteine to phenylalanine, the CDR3 consists of 14 amino acids. The DNA shown is the 42-base CDR3, in frame from base 1. The germline V gene gives CDR1 as SNHLY and CDR2 as FYNNEI. V is cut back by 6 bases and J by 9 bases, with 11 bases in the junction unmatched. As to this clone: It has no known antigen specificity. Base qualities are not at hand, and no much larger clone is one base apart.

The sequence was obtained from a human donor with classical Hodgkin lymphoma. Sample: peripheral blood mononuclear cells (PBMCs), taken before the second cycle of nivolumab. Here the chain combines TRBV2 and TRBJ2-4; 7 central bases correspond to TRBD1. The sequenced DNA: TGTGCCAGCAGAGCCCGGGGCCAGGGGGTCATTCAGTACTTC. It is translated as CASRARGQGVIQYF.